Listed below are T cell receptor beta chains from one sample, sequenced in a study of cytomegalovirus exposure and HLA in healthy donors. Method: immunoSEQ multiplex PCR; TCRdb's copy keeps in-frame clones and lacks some. The sample shows 65,000 to 95,000 clones, more than 70% of them seen only once. Source material: PBMCs. Receptor source: a male donor in good health and CMV-seropositive. Both conserved end residues are part of each CDR3.

v_gene	j_gene	CDR3aa
TRBV4-3	TRBJ2-2	CASSQEWALTTGELFF
TRBV28	TRBJ2-5	CASSFGDRGLEQYF
TRBV29-1	TRBJ2-1	CSFPSYNEQFF
TRBV21-1	TRBJ2-1	CASSKGSRGFPPYNEQFF
TRBV19	TRBJ1-5	CASPGWVWPQHF
TRBV29-1	TRBJ2-3	CSVLTESTDTQYF
TRBV5-1	TRBJ2-2	CASSLGDRNTGELFF
TRBV19	TRBJ2-1	CASSNYGNEQFF
TRBV27	TRBJ2-2	CASSLPPGELFF
TRBV5-1	TRBJ2-7	CASSLQVGAPYEQYF
TRBV9	TRBJ2-7	CASSAPGNAYEQYF
TRBV27	TRBJ2-3	CASSLFSMGTSGKGKDTQYF
TRBV4-1	TRBJ2-7	CASSQSGADARYF
TRBV4-1	TRBJ1-2	CASSLWDRDGYGYTF
TRBV5-1	TRBJ2-5	CASSPGTGKETQYF
TRBV7-9	TRBJ1-1	CASSRGGTEAFF
TRBV6-5	TRBJ1-1	CASTQDRTGEAFF
TRBV7-9	TRBJ2-7	CASSFKAGASYEQYF
TRBV5-1	TRBJ2-1	CASSLNFRGNEQFF
TRBV6-5	TRBJ2-4	CASSPAGTHKNIQYF
TRBV7-9	TRBJ2-7	CASSIRGTFSDEQYF
TRBV11-2	TRBJ2-2	CASSLAGNGELFF
TRBV2	TRBJ2-1	CASRELAGVLSNEQFF
TRBV4-2	TRBJ1-2	CASSQDDRLSRYTF